The 27 T cell receptor beta chains listed next were all sequenced from one sample in a study of cytomegalovirus exposure and HLA in healthy donors. PCR used 60 Vbeta primers and 13 Jbeta primers. This table comes from immunoSEQ multiplex PCR, and its TCRdb copy is limited to in-frame clones, with some not included. The profile shows some 160,000 clones, more than 60% of them singletons. The material sequenced was PBMCs. All receptors derive from a woman in her twenties or thirties in good health and CMV-seronegative.

Regarding this clone: One end of the junction does not line up with germline, which may come from a read error. This chain uses TRBV5-1 with TRBJ2-6; 10 bases fit TRBD1. Looked up from germline, CDR1 is SGHRS and CDR2 is YFSETQ. The CDR3 totals 18 residues. The CDR3 spells CASSLGDRGKTGANGLTF. The CDR3 DNA reads as TGCGCCAGCAGCCTTGGGGACAGGGGTAAGACTGGGGCCAACGGCCTGACTTTC.

The gene calls are TRBV28 and TRBJ1-2; no firm D call. The ends were cut back, 2 bases at V and 8 bases at J, with 9 bases in the middle. Per germline, CDR1 MDHEN and CDR2 SYDVKM. This CDR3 has 12 amino acids. The CDR3 loop is CASSLPGRGYTF. DNA for the CDR3: TGTGCCAGCAGTTTACCCGGGAGAGGCTACACCTTC.

The chain combines TRBV9 with TRBJ1-2; 8 bases fit TRBD1. Germline loops: CDR1 SGDLS, CDR2 YYNGEE. The CDR3 runs to 15 residues. V lost 3 bases and J lost 4; bases outside the gene matches: 8. The DNA for the CDR3 is TGTGCCAGCAGCGCCAGACAGGGGATGAGCTATGGCTACACCTTC. This codes for CASSARQGMSYGYTF.

The CDR3: CAWSVGQALLHEQYF. CDR3 DNA sequence: TGTGCCTGGAGTGTGGGCCAAGCCCTACTCCACGAGCAGTACTTC. V is TRBV30 and J is TRBJ2-5; D gene uncertain. The DNA end is a closer match to TRBJ2-7, so the J assignment may be wrong. The V gene's germline CDR1 is GTSNPN and CDR2 SVGIG (reference sequence). This CDR3 has 15 residues.

The chain employs TRBV5-1 and TRBJ2-2, with unresolved D. The CDR3 extends over 16 amino acids. The V and J ends lost 2 bases and 5 bases respectively, with 16 bases between them. CDR1 is SGHRS, CDR2 YFSETQ, per germline. The CDR3 reads CASSFDVHPGTGELFF. The CDR3, as DNA: TGCGCCAGCAGCTTTGACGTGCATCCGGGTACCGGGGAGCTGTTTTTT. Using reference TRBV5-1 and TRBJ2-2 for the parts outside the CDR3, the full variable domain is KAGVTQTPRYLIKTRGQQVTLSCSPISGHRSVSWYQQTPGQGLQFLFEYFSETQRNKGNFPGRFSGRQFSNSRSEMNVSTLELGDSALYLCASSFDVHPGTGELFFGEGSRLTVL.

The gene calls are TRBV9 and TRBJ2-7, with a possible D match to TRBD1 (6 bases). CDR3 length equals 14 residues. With 7 bases removed from V and 0 bases from J, the gap between germline ends came to 14 bases. Germline lookup yields CDR1 SGDLS and CDR2 YYNGEE. CDR3 amino acids: CASGQGQSSYEQYF. CDR3 coding DNA: TGTGCCAGCGGTCAGGGGCAGAGCTCCTACGAGCAGTACTTC.

V and J are TRBV15 and TRBJ2-2; 11 bases are shared with TRBD2. Trimming at V came to 0 bases and at J to 3 bases, leaving 9 bases not matched to a gene. Germline V gene data show CDR1 as LNHNV and CDR2 as YYDKDF (reference sequence). The CDR3 has 19 amino acids. The CDR3 nucleotides are TGTGCCACCAGCAGAGATCTGCCTAGCGGGGGGATTTACACCGGGGAGCTGTTTTTT. Amino acid sequence: CATSRDLPSGGIYTGELFF.

This clone was seen a handful of times. The chain has TRBV25-1 and TRBJ2-7; perhaps TRBD1 as D (5 bases). The CDR3 sequence is 15 residues long. V was trimmed by 3 bases and J by 2 bases, leaving 14 bases between them. Germline loops: CDR1 MGHDK, CDR2 SYGVNS. The CDR3 nucleotides read TGTGCCAGCAGTGATACGACAGCCCTCACCTACGAGCAGTACTTC. The encoded protein is CASSDTTALTYEQYF.

This chain joins TRBV10-3 and TRBJ1-4, with TRBD1 identical over 7 bases. V lost 5 bases to trimming and J lost 0 bases; unmatched junction nucleotides: 6. The CDR3 is 16 amino acids. The germline V gene has CDR1 ENHRY and CDR2 SYGVKD. The CDR3: CAISRQGTSTNEKLFF. CDR3 sequence (DNA): TGTGCCATCAGTAGACAGGGCACATCAACTAATGAAAAACTGTTTTTT.

The chain links TRBV7-9 to TRBJ1-5, with unresolved D. CDR1 SEHNR and CDR2 FQNEAQ come from the germline V gene (reference sequence). This CDR3 region has 12 residues. The V end was cut by 5 bases, the J end by 9 bases, with 11 bases between. In nucleotides, the CDR3 is TGTGCCAGCAGCCCCTCAAGCGGGCCCCAGCATTTT. Its protein is CASSPSSGPQHF.

The rearrangement joins TRBV6-1 to TRBJ2-2, with 9 nucleotides matching TRBD2. V lost 4 bases and J lost 3; bases outside the gene matches: 9. From germline, CDR1 is MNHNS and CDR2 SASEGT. This CDR3 is 17 amino acids long. CDR3 in DNA: TGTGCCAGCAGTGTTCCCCTAGCGGGACACTACACCGGGGAGCTGTTTTTT. It is translated as CASSVPLAGHYTGELFF.

The chain carries TRBV2 and TRBJ1-5, with 8 bases aligning to TRBD1. Germline CDR1 and CDR2: SNHLY and FYNNEI. V shed 6 bases and J 6 bases; nucleotides not matched to a gene: 10. The CDR3 contains 15 residues. The CDR3 reads CASSDRTGSIQPQHF. The DNA for the CDR3 is TGTGCCAGCAGCGATAGGACAGGGTCGATTCAGCCCCAGCATTTT.

The V and J genes are TRBV6-5 and TRBJ1-4; TRBD1 aligns across 9 bases. This CDR3 is 13 amino acids long. The V and J ends lost 6 bases and 8 bases, in that order; junction bases with no gene match: 4. Germline lookup yields CDR1 MNHEY and CDR2 SVGAGI. In DNA form, the CDR3 reads TGTGCCAGCAGAGGGACAGGGCGGGAAAAACTGTTTTTT. Its translation is CASRGTGREKLFF.

The DNA of the CDR3 is TGTGCCAGCAGCAGCGGGGCGGGAAACACCATATATTTT. Translated, it gives CASSSGAGNTIYF. The rearrangement links TRBV9 to TRBJ1-3; TRBD1 is a possible D gene (5 bases). CDR3 size: 13 residues. V lost 4 bases, J lost 4 bases, and 9 bases lay in between. Germline assignment: CDR1 SGDLS and CDR2 YYNGEE.

V and J are TRBV27 and TRBJ2-1; 9 bases fit TRBD2. The CDR3 runs 14 residues. Germline values: CDR1 MNHEY, CDR2 SMNVEV (reference sequence). The ends lost 2 bases at V and 6 bases at J; junction bases unmatched: 2. Here the CDR3 DNA reads TGTGCCAGCAGTTTAGTACTAGCGGGCAATGAGCAGTTCTTC. Translating it yields CASSLVLAGNEQFF.

V gene TRBV12-5 combines with J gene TRBJ2-3, with D unresolved. Germline CDR1 LGHNT, CDR2 FRNRAP. The CDR3 totals 13 residues. Trimming cost V 2 bases and J 3 bases, with 6 bases left between them. The CDR3 sequence is CASGLTVTDTQYF. In nucleotides, the CDR3 is TGTGCTAGTGGTTTGACGGTAACAGATACGCAGTATTTT.

This clone was detected a few times. The chain combines TRBV5-6 with TRBJ1-1, with 8 nucleotides matching TRBD1. Germline V gene data show CDR1 as SGHDT and CDR2 as YYEEEE. Trimming at V came to 4 bases and at J to 4 bases, leaving 9 bases not matched to a gene. The length of the CDR3 is 15 residues. CDR3 region: CASSGDRGAGTEAFF. CDR3 DNA: TGTGCCAGCAGCGGTGACAGGGGCGCCGGCACTGAAGCTTTCTTT.

The chain links TRBV7-9 to TRBJ1-1, with D hard to call. Germline V gene data show CDR1 as SEHNR and CDR2 as FQNEAQ (reference sequence). This CDR3 has 13 amino acids. Trimming left V 1 base short and J 6 bases short, with 9 bases between. Written as DNA, the CDR3 is TGTGCCAGCAGCTTAGGGCGCGGGGCTGAAGCTTTCTTT. This sequence encodes CASSLGRGAEAFF.

V gene TRBV11-2 combines with J gene TRBJ2-5, with 9 positions matching TRBD2. V was clipped by 1 base and J by 5 bases; unmatched bases: 5. CDR3 length equals 15 residues. Per germline, CDR1 SGHAT and CDR2 FQNNGV. Written as DNA, the CDR3 is TGTGCCAGCAGCTTAGCGGCTAGCGGGGTGGAGACCCAGTACTTC. As protein: CASSLAASGVETQYF.

The chain employs TRBV7-9 and TRBJ1-2, with TRBD1 matching over 10 bases. CDR3 length equals 14 residues. V shed 5 bases, J shed 6 bases, and the junction held 6 bases outside the gene matches. Germline CDR1 SEHNR, CDR2 FQNEAQ (reference sequence). CDR3 sequence: CASSDYGTGDGYTF. For the CDR3, the DNA is TGTGCCAGCAGCGATTACGGGACAGGGGATGGCTACACCTTC.

In the case of this clone: This CDR3 is also generated by other DNA sequences in the sample. This chain connects TRBV6-5 to TRBJ1-6; the D gene is possibly TRBD1 (5 bases). V gave up 6 bases and J gave up 10 bases, with 16 bases separating them. The CDR3 loop spans 14 amino acids. Germline V gene lookup returns CDR1 MNHEY and CDR2 SVGAGI. DNA for the CDR3: TGTGCCAGCAGCGCCGACAGTTCGGTCTCACCCCTCCACTTT. It is translated as CASSADSSVSPLHF.

The chain links TRBV2 to TRBJ2-5; TRBD2 aligns across 8 bases. The better agreement between TRBJ2-7 and the DNA end casts doubt on the J call. The CDR3 sequence is 15 residues long. Germline V gene sequence: CDR1 SNHLY, CDR2 FYNNEI. CDR3 sequence reads: CASSEDPGGTYEQYF. CDR3 in DNA: TGTGCCAGCAGTGAAGACCCGGGGGGGACCTACGAGCAGTACTTC.

As concerns this clone: This same CDR3 is encoded by further DNA sequences in the sample. The V gene is TRBV30, the J gene TRBJ1-1, with TRBD1 matching 8 bases. Germline CDR1 and CDR2: GTSNPN and SVGIG (reference sequence). CDR3 size: 13 residues. V lost 0 bases to trimming and J lost 4 bases; unmatched junction nucleotides: 1. CDR3 region: CAWSVTGGTEAFF. CDR3 coding DNA: TGTGCCTGGAGTGTAACAGGGGGCACTGAAGCTTTCTTT.

The chain joins TRBV27 to TRBJ1-1; 9 positions agree with TRBD1. Losses at the gene ends were 4 bases for V and 4 bases for J; bases not matched to a gene: 7. The length of the CDR3 is 15 residues. Germline CDR1 MNHEY, CDR2 SMNVEV (reference sequence). The CDR3 spells CASSSQLTGGTEAFF. CDR3 in DNA: TGTGCCAGCAGTTCTCAATTGACAGGGGGCACTGAAGCTTTCTTT.

This clone was detected a few times. The chain combines TRBV18 with TRBJ2-3, with 12 bases matching TRBD2. The length of the CDR3 is 15 residues. Trimming at V came to 7 bases and at J to 4 bases, leaving 6 bases not matched to a gene. Germline lookup yields CDR1 KGHSH and CDR2 LQKENI. CDR3 residues: CASCRLAGVSDTQYF. Written as DNA, the CDR3 is TGTGCCAGCTGCCGACTAGCGGGGGTTTCAGATACGCAGTATTTT.

The rearrangement links TRBV7-9 to TRBJ2-1; 7 bases map to TRBD2. This CDR3 spans 16 amino acids. Trimming took 0 bases from V and 8 from J; bases not matched to a gene: 10. Germline V gene sequence: CDR1 SEHNR, CDR2 FQNEAQ (reference sequence). The CDR3 DNA reads as TGTGCCAGCAGCTTAGCTCGGGACTACCTATGGGATGAGCAGTTCTTC. Amino acids: CASSLARDYLWDEQFF.

The chain recombines TRBV5-5 with TRBJ1-4; D might be TRBD1 (5 bases). Germline loops: CDR1 SGHKS, CDR2 YYEKEE (reference sequence). CDR3 length: 13 amino acids. V lost 7 bases, J lost 1 base, and 8 bases lay in between. In nucleotides, the CDR3 is TGTGCCAGCGGGGGGAGAACTAATGAAAAACTGTTTTTT. It is translated as CASGGRTNEKLFF.